This entry concerns a single T cell receptor beta chain. Its target is unknown. In preparing the TRB cDNA libraries, 5' RACE with UMI labels was used. TCRdb reprocessed the 5' RACE reads, keeping one entry per CDR3 protein, no DNA. The sample holds about 150,000 distinct CDR3 sequences. The germline gives CDR1 LGHDT, CDR2 YNNKEL (reference sequence). The CDR3 length is 14 residues. This sample was taken from a study of CXCR3-negative and CXCR3-positive naive CD8 T cells. Study-level results: More hydrophobic TRB CDR3s were found in CXCR3-positive naive cells than in CXCR3-negative naive cells.

The material sequenced was naive CXCR3+ CD8+ T cells from blood. As for subset: CD45RO-CCR7+CD27+CD95- naive CD8+ T cells expressing CXCR3 (TNR3+). The chain carries TRBV3-1 and TRBJ1-1. This clonotype was sampled from a human donor in good health. Some clones in this sample may be carry-over from other donors' samples. The CDR3 loop reads CASSQAEGWTEAFF. The full variable domain, its missing parts supplied by reference TRBV3-1 and TRBJ1-1, is DTAVSQTPKYLVTQMGNDKSIKCEQNLGHDTMYWYKQDSKKFLKIMFSYNNKELIINETVPNRFSPKSPDKAHLNLHINSLELGDSAVYFCASSQAEGWTEAFFGQGTRLTVV.